The subject of this entry is one TCR beta chain. Its antigen is not identified. The sample originates from a study of T cell repertoires in cytomegalovirus infection. Points from the study as a whole: Dominant in the ex vivo response were TCR beta clonotypes restricted by HLA-C and specific for CMV.

From the reads, TCRdb called clonotypes with MiXCR, one entry per CDR3 protein. This sample has around 130,000 distinct CDR3 sequences, with 8.8% found just once. CDR3 length: 15 residues. Germline CDR1 is DFQATT and CDR2 is SNEGSKA (reference sequence). Germline trimming cut 0 bases from V and 0 bases from J; bases unmatched to any gene: 1. The sample consisted of PBMCs. J is TRBJ2-7 and V is TRBV20-1; 11 positions agree with TRBD2. The receptor was derived from a human donor in good health (CMV status not recorded). Some clones in this sample may be carry-over from other donors' samples. CDR3 loop: CSARDTSGSSYEQYF. The CDR3 nucleotides are TGCAGTGCTAGAGATACTAGCGGGAGCTCCTACGAGCAGTACTTC.